This T cell receptor (beta chain) was identified in a study of control samples from healthy donors and cancer patients. The CDR3 covers 13 residues. The germline CDR1 and CDR2 sequences are MNHEY and SVGAGI. With 8 bases removed from V and 8 bases from J, the gap between germline ends came to 18 bases. The repertoire was sequenced with immunoSEQ multiplex PCR; TCRdb's copy has only in-frame clones and lacks some. The data hold 50,000 or so clones, with 93% observed a single time. The V gene is TRBV6-5, the J gene TRBJ1-2, with no clear D. The TCR sequence derives from a woman in her 50s with head and neck cancer. The specimen sequenced was PBMCs. The CDR3 nucleotides read TGTGCCAGCGGAAAAGCAATAATCGGAGGCTACACCTTC. Translated: CASGKAIIGGYTF.